Presented here are 2 T cell receptor beta chains from one specimen sequenced in a study of OX40 agonist ivuxolimab in advanced cancers. Here immunoSEQ multiplex PCR was the method, and the copy in TCRdb shows in-frame clones only, minus some. The table shows fewer than 65,000 clones, with under 90% occurring only once. The sequencing used CD4+ or CD8+ T cells sorted from blood, collected in a trial of the OX40 agonist ivuxolimab. These receptors were collected from an adult with an advanced solid tumor such as melanoma, head and neck, liver or kidney cancer.

The chain employs TRBV28 and TRBJ2-7, with a possible D match to TRBD2 (6 bases). The CDR3 totals 14 residues. The V gene lost 7 bases and the J gene lost 1 base, with 14 bases spanning the gap. Germline-derived CDR1 and CDR2 are MDHEN and SYDVKM. The CDR3 nucleotides read TGTGCCAGCACCGCTGCCGGGGGTTCCTACGAGCAGTACTTC. Translated, it gives CASTAAGGSYEQYF. Using reference TRBV28 and TRBJ2-7 for the parts outside the CDR3, the full variable domain is DVKVTQSSRYLVKRTGEKVFLECVQDMDHENMFWYRQDPGLGLRLIYFSYDVKMKEKGDIPEGYSVSREKKERFSLILESASTNQTSMYLCASTAAGGSYEQYFGPGTRLTVT.

The chain recombines TRBV28 with TRBJ1-5, with unresolved D. V was cut by 2 bases and J by 7 bases, with 9 bases left in between. The CDR3 loop spans 13 amino acids. Germline-derived CDR1 and CDR2 are MDHEN and SYDVKM. The CDR3 loop reads CASSLNRLQPQHF. The DNA for the CDR3 is TGTGCCAGCAGTTTAAATAGGCTCCAGCCCCAGCATTTT.